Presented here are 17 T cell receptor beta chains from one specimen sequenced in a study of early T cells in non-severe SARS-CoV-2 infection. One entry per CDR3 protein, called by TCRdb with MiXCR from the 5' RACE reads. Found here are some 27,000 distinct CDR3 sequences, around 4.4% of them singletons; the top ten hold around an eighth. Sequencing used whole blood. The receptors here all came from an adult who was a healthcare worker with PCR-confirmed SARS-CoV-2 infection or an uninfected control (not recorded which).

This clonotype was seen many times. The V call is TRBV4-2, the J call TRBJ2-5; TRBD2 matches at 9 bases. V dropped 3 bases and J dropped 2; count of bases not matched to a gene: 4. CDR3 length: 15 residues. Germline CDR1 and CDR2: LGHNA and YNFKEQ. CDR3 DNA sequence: TGTGCCAGCAGCCACGGCGGGAGGGTTCAAGAGACCCAGTACTTC. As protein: CASSHGGRVQETQYF.

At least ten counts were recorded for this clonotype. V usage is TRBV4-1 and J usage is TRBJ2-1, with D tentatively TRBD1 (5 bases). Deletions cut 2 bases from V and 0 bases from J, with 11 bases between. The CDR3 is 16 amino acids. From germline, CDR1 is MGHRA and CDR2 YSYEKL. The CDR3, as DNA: TGCGCCAGCAGCCAACCCGACAGAAACTCCTACAATGAGCAGTTCTTC. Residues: CASSQPDRNSYNEQFF.

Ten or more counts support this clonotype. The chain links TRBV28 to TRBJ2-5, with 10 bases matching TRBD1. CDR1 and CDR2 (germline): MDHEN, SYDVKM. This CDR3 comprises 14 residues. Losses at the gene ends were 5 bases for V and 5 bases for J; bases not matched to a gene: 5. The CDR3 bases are TGTGCCAGCAGTCGGACAGGGGGAATTGAGACCCAGTACTTC. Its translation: CASSRTGGIETQYF.

CDR3 coding DNA: TGTGCCAGCAGCTTGGTGGCGGGGATAGGACTAGCGGACTCCTACGAGCAGTACTTC. Translation: CASSLVAGIGLADSYEQYF. This sequence joins TRBV5-6 and TRBJ2-7; 10 nucleotides align to TRBD2. After removal of 0 bases from V and 0 bases from J, the junction contained 12 bases not matched to a gene. The V gene's germline CDR1 is SGHDT and CDR2 YYEEEE. This CDR3 spans 19 amino acids.

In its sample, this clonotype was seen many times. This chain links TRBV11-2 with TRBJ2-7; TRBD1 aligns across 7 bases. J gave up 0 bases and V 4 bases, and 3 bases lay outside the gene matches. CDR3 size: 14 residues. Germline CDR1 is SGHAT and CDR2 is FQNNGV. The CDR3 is CASSYYRGSYEQYF. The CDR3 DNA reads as TGTGCCAGCAGCTATTACAGGGGCTCCTACGAGCAGTACTTC.

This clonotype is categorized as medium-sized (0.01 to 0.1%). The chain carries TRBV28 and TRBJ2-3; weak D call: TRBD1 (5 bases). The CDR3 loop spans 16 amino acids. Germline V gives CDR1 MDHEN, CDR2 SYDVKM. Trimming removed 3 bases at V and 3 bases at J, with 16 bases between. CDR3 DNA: TGTGCCAGCAGTTTCGGAATGGGGCGCGGAACAGATACGCAGTATTTT. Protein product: CASSFGMGRGTDTQYF. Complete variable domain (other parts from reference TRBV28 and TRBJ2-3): DVKVTQSSRYLVKRTGEKVFLECVQDMDHENMFWYRQDPGLGLRLIYFSYDVKMKEKGDIPEGYSVSREKKERFSLILESASTNQTSMYLCASSFGMGRGTDTQYFGPGTRLTVL.

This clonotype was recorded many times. This CDR3 reads CASSFEETSYEQYF. CDR3 nucleotides: TGTGCCAGCAGTTTTGAGGAAACTTCCTACGAGCAGTACTTC. The chain links TRBV28 to TRBJ2-7; D not resolved. Per germline, CDR1 MDHEN and CDR2 SYDVKM. V lost 3 bases to trimming and J lost 1 base, with 10 bases between them. CDR3 length: 14 residues.

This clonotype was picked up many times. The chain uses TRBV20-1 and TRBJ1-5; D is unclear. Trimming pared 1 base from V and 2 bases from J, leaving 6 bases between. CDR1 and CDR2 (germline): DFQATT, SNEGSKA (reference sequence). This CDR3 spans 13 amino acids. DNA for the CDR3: TGCAGTGCTAGAGGGTTGCGCAATCAGCCCCAGCATTTT. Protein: CSARGLRNQPQHF.

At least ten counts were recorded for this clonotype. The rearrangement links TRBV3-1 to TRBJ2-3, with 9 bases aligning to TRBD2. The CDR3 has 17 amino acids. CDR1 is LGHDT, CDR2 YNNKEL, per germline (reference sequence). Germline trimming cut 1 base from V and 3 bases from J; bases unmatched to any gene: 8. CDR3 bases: TGTGCCAGCAGCCAAGTGAGCGGGGGGTCCACGACAGATACGCAGTATTTT. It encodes CASSQVSGGSTTDTQYF.

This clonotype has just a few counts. The CDR3 DNA reads as TGTGCCAGCAGCCAACTTTTGCGGATGAATGAGCAGTTCTTC. It codes for CASSQLLRMNEQFF. V and J are TRBV14 and TRBJ2-1, with unresolved D. From germline, CDR1 is SGHDN and CDR2 FVKESK. This CDR3 contains 14 residues. V lost 2 bases and J lost 7, with 12 bases in between.

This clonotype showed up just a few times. As DNA, the CDR3 is TGTGCCATCAGTGAAGGACAGGGAACTAACTATGGCTACACCTTC. It translates to CAISEGQGTNYGYTF. The chain recombines TRBV10-3 with TRBJ1-2, with 8 bases identical to TRBD1. V was pared by 3 bases and J by 0 bases, with 3 bases of the junction left unmatched. The CDR3 totals 15 residues. Germline V gives CDR1 ENHRY, CDR2 SYGVKD.

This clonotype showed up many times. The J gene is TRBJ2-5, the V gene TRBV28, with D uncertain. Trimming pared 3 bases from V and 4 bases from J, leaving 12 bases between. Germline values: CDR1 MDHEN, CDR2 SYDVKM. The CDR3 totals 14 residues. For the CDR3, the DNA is TGTGCCAGCAGTTTTTACCGACGGAGAGAGACCCAGTACTTC. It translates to CASSFYRRRETQYF.

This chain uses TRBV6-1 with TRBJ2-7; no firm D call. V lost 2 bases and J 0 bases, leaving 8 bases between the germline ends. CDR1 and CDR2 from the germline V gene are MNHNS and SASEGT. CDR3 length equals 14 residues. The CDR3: CASSETASSYEQYF. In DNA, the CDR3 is TGTGCCAGCAGTGAAACAGCGAGCTCCTACGAGCAGTACTTC.

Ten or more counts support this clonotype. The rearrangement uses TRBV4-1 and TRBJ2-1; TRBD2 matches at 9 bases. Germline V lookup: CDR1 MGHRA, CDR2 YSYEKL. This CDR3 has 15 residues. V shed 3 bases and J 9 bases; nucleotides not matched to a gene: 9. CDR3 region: CASSQASGLATEQFF. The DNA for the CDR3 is TGCGCCAGCAGCCAGGCAAGCGGACTAGCGACTGAGCAGTTCTTC.

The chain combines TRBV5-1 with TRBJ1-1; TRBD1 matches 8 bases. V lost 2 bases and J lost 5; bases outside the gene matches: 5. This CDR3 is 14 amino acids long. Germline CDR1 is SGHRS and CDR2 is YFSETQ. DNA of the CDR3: TGCGCCAGCAGCTTAGGACAGGGTGGAACTGAAGCTTTCTTT. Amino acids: CASSLGQGGTEAFF.

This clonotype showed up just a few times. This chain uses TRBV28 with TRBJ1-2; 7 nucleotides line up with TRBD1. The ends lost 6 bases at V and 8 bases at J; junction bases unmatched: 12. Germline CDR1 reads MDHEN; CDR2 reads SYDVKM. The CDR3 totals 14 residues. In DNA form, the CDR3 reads TGTGCCAGCAGGGAACAGACAGGGTCGGGAGGCTACACCTTC. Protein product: CASREQTGSGGYTF.

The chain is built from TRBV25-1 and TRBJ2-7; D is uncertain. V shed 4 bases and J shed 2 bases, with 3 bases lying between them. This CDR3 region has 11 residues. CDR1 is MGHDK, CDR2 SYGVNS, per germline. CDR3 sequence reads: CASSAPYEQYF. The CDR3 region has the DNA TGTGCCAGCAGTGCTCCCTACGAGCAGTACTTC.